This T cell receptor (beta chain) stems from a study of blood T cell repertoires in COVID-19. Study background: Sites across the United States, Italy and Spain contributed samples from acute and convalescent COVID-19. PBMCs, B-cell-depleted T cells, or T cells were the source of the cDNA or gDNA that made up the material.

Original processing notes: Nucleated cell number was recorded as an estimate derived from reference gene primer amplification. Libraries were prepared by immunoSEQ multiplex PCR; TCRdb keeps only in-frame clonotypes and omits some of them. That table supplies the V and J calls and clone size; D and trimming were determined from the DNA. The table has around 62,000 clones, less than 90% seen once. This CDR3 contains 14 residues. The V gene lost 2 bases and the J gene lost 0 bases, with 10 bases spanning the gap. The germline V gene has CDR1 GTSNPN and CDR2 SVGIG (reference sequence). V gene TRBV30 combines with J gene TRBJ1-1; possible D gene TRBD1, 6 bases. Sample: peripheral blood. The origin of this receptor is a man aged 50 to 60 with active COVID-19. This chain's CDR3 is CAWSLGHLNTEAFF. The DNA for the CDR3 is TGTGCCTGGAGTTTGGGACATTTGAACACTGAAGCTTTCTTT.